This TCR beta chain emerged from a study of cytomegalovirus exposure and HLA in healthy donors. This clone appeared once. The germline V gene has CDR1 KGHSH and CDR2 LQKENI. The CDR3 has 15 residues. V lost 8 bases and J lost 7; bases outside the gene matches: 16. Both 60 Vbeta primers and 13 Jbeta primers went into the PCR. Repertoires were generated with immunoSEQ multiplex PCR, while TCRdb's copy carries only in-frame clones and drops some. The sample includes 150,000 to 200,000 clones, 75% to 85% of them seen just once. Sequenced input: PBMCs. This receptor was identified in a woman aged 25 to 39 in good health and CMV-seronegative. The rearrangement uses TRBV18 and TRBJ2-5; TRBD1 matches at 7 bases. The CDR3 region has the DNA TGTGCCAGCACAAGAATAGACGGACAGGAAGGGACCCAGTACTTC. It specifies CASTRIDGQEGTQYF.